The 5 T cell receptor beta chains in this list originate from one sample, sequenced in a study of blood T cell repertoires in COVID-19. Clones were read by immunoSEQ multiplex PCR, and TCRdb kept only the in-frame ones, dropping some. The sample includes 250,000 or so clones, about 88% of them seen just once. The sample comprised peripheral blood. The receptor source for this set is a woman aged 40 to 50 who had recovered from COVID-19.

This clone is medium-sized (0.01 to 0.1%). The chain carries TRBV9 and TRBJ1-6, with 10 bases lining up with TRBD1. Germline loops: CDR1 SGDLS, CDR2 YYNGEE. This CDR3 has 16 residues. With 4 bases clipped from V and 9 bases from J, the junction kept 10 bases outside the gene matches. The CDR3 protein is CASSTPGDRGGSPLHF. As DNA, the CDR3 is TGTGCCAGCAGCACCCCGGGGGACAGGGGTGGTTCACCCCTCCACTTT.

The chain has TRBV28 and TRBJ1-6; D is undetermined. The CDR3 contains 17 residues. The V end lost 6 bases, the J end lost 0 bases, and 15 bases lay between the germline ends. CDR1 MDHEN and CDR2 SYDVKM come from the germline V gene. CDR3 sequence reads: CASRLEAPSSYNSPLHF. CDR3 nucleotides: TGTGCCAGCAGACTCGAGGCCCCAAGCTCCTATAATTCACCCCTCCACTTT.

The rearrangement links TRBV3-1 (or the pseudogene TRBV3-2) to TRBJ2-7; 10 bases align to TRBD1. The CDR3 extends over 15 amino acids. The trim removed 5 bases at V and 6 bases at J, leaving 10 bases unmatched. Germline assignment: CDR1 LGHDT and CDR2 YNNKEL (reference sequence). DNA for the CDR3: TGTGCCAGCAGCGCGATCGGGACAGGGGTGATCGAGCAGTACTTC. Translation: CASSAIGTGVIEQYF.

The chain recombines TRBV19 with TRBJ1-6; D might be TRBD1 (5 bases). The CDR3 has 14 residues. Trimming shortened V by 0 bases and J by 9 bases, and 9 bases separated the two germline ends. Germline CDR1 is LNHDA and CDR2 is SQIVND (reference sequence). CDR3 in amino acids: CASSIDREASPLHF. The CDR3 DNA sequence: TGTGCCAGTAGTATAGACAGGGAAGCTTCACCCCTCCACTTT.

The gene calls are TRBV19 and TRBJ2-1; 7 bases are shared with TRBD2. The germline V gene has CDR1 LNHDA and CDR2 SQIVND (reference sequence). Unmatched junction bases numbered 6, after V lost 4 bases and J lost 0 bases. This CDR3 region has 16 residues. CDR3 nucleotide sequence: TGTGCCAGTAGTACAACTAGCGAAAGCTCCTACAATGAGCAGTTCTTC. Amino acid sequence: CASSTTSESSYNEQFF.